This T cell receptor beta chain was sequenced in a study of cytomegalovirus exposure and HLA in healthy donors. It was with 60 Vbeta and 13 Jbeta primers that the PCR ran. Sequencing was performed with immunoSEQ multiplex PCR; in TCRdb, only in-frame clones are kept and a portion is missing. The sample lists under 200,000 clones; roughly 80% were seen once. The length of the CDR3 is 17 residues. V lost 5 bases to trimming and J lost 3 bases; unmatched junction nucleotides: 12. CDR1 and CDR2 from the germline V gene are SEHNR and FQNEAQ (reference sequence). The source of this sequence is a man in his forties in good health and CMV-seronegative. Sequenced material: PBMCs. The chain is built from TRBV7-9 and TRBJ2-3; 9 bases are shared with TRBD1. The CDR3 protein is CASSTTTGGRLTDTQYF. Here the CDR3 DNA reads TGTGCCAGCAGCACCACCACAGGGGGCAGATTGACAGATACGCAGTATTTT.